The 12 T cell receptor beta chains reported below all come from one sample, sequenced in a study of blood T cells in healthy people across ages. A J-beta primer mix and a sample-barcoded 5' primer were used in a second PCR of about 6 to 12 cycles. TCRdb redid the calling of the 5' RACE reads with MiXCR, one entry per CDR3 protein. This sample carries approximately 580,000 distinct CDR3 sequences, 24% of them seen once, and the ten largest clones take under 9%. Separately, the same data were catalogued under a study of T cells of mothers and their children.

The material sequenced was blood. All receptors derive from a boy under 18 in good health.

The CDR3 is CSVRDRGDYGYTF. CDR3 DNA: TGCAGCGTTCGAGACAGGGGAGACTATGGCTACACCTTC. The chain links TRBV29-1 to TRBJ1-2; 8 bases align to TRBD1. Unmatched junction bases numbered 5, after V lost 5 bases and J lost 3 bases. Germline loops: CDR1 SQVTM, CDR2 ANQGSEA. CDR3 length: 13 amino acids.

In DNA form, the CDR3 reads TGCAGCGTGTCGGTACTAGGTGGCTACACCTTC. It codes for CSVSVLGGYTF. This rearrangement joins TRBV29-1 to TRBJ1-2; the D is unclear. CDR1 is SQVTM and CDR2 is ANQGSEA in the germline V gene. V dropped 6 bases and J dropped 7 bases, with 12 bases sitting between them. The CDR3 covers 11 residues.

This clonotype has at least ten counts. V usage is TRBV12-3 or TRBV12-4 and J usage is TRBJ2-5; TRBD1 matches 7 bases. This CDR3 comprises 13 residues. The J segment lost 1 base and the V segment lost 6 bases, leaving 2 bases of the junction unmatched. The CDR3 bases are TGTGCCAGCAGAGGGACAGTCCAAGAGACCCAGTACTTC. As protein: CASRGTVQETQYF.

This clonotype was detected only a few times. This chain links TRBV7-8 with TRBJ2-1; 10 nucleotides align to TRBD2. The DNA matches TRBJ2-5 better at its end, which makes the J call doubtful. The germline V gene encodes CDR1 SGHVS and CDR2 FQNEAQ. The CDR3 contains 13 residues. CDR3 sequence (DNA): TGTGCCAGCAGCTCGGCTAGCGGGGGGACCCAGTACTTC. It is translated as CASSSASGGTQYF.

This clonotype came up a few times. The rearrangement joins TRBV7-6 to TRBJ2-5; tentative D call: TRBD2 (5 bases). This CDR3 has 14 residues. Between the trimmed V and J ends, which lost 3 bases and 4 bases, there was a span of 12 bases. Germline CDR1 SGHVS, CDR2 FNYEAQ. This chain's CDR3 is CASSLDWRAETQYF. For the CDR3, the DNA is TGTGCCAGCAGCTTGGACTGGCGGGCAGAGACCCAGTACTTC.

The chain recombines TRBV28 with TRBJ2-3, with D perhaps matching TRBD1 (5 bases). Looked up from germline, CDR1 is MDHEN and CDR2 is SYDVKM. The CDR3 spans 13 residues. V was shortened by 6 bases and J by 1 base, with 8 bases between the two germline ends. DNA for the CDR3: TGTGCCAGCAGCAGGGCGGGCACAGATACGCAGTATTTT. Its translation: CASSRAGTDTQYF.

The chain employs TRBV7-6 and TRBJ2-7, with 10 bases fitting TRBD2. Trimming cost V 2 bases and J 6 bases; bases outside gene matches: 10. This CDR3 has 16 residues. Germline lookup yields CDR1 SGHVS and CDR2 FNYEAQ. The DNA of the CDR3 is TGTGCCAGCAGCTTACATCTAGCGGGGGAGGCTGGCGAGCAGTACTTC. Translating it yields CASSLHLAGEAGEQYF. The complete variable domain, with remaining parts taken from reference TRBV7-6 and TRBJ2-7, reads GAGVSQSPRYKVTKRGQDVALRCDPISGHVSLYWYRQALGQGPEFLTYFNYEAQQDKSGLPNDRFSAERPEGSISTLTIQRTEQRDSAMYRCASSLHLAGEAGEQYFGPGTRLTVT.

About this clonotype: One base away lies a much larger clone, so this may be a sequencing read error. CDR3 bases: TGTGCCAGCAGCCAAGAATCGGAGCAACCCGGGAGCATTCAGTACTTC. Protein: CASSQESEQPGSIQYF. V gene TRBV4-2 combines with J gene TRBJ2-4; D perhaps matches TRBD2 (6 bases). Germline CDR1 LGHNA, CDR2 YNFKEQ. V lost 0 bases and J 9 bases, leaving 18 bases between the germline ends. This CDR3 is 16 amino acids long.

This clonotype was recorded many times. The chain combines TRBV12-3 or TRBV12-4 with TRBJ2-4; D perhaps matches TRBD1 (6 bases). V was cut by 5 bases and J by 4 bases, with 6 bases left in between. The CDR3 contains 12 residues. CDR3 bases: TGTGCCAGCAGTACAGGGAAAAACATTCAGTACTTC. Translating it yields CASSTGKNIQYF.

This rearrangement joins TRBV28 to TRBJ1-1, with D maybe TRBD1 (6 bases). V gave up 1 base and J gave up 5 bases, with 14 bases separating them. The germline CDR1 and CDR2 sequences are MDHEN and SYDVKM. This CDR3 contains 15 residues. The CDR3 protein is CASSLLGQGGTEAFF. The CDR3 region has the DNA TGTGCCAGCAGTTTATTAGGCCAAGGGGGGACTGAAGCTTTCTTT.

The rearrangement links TRBV4-3 to TRBJ2-5; 11 positions match TRBD2. The end of the DNA fits TRBJ2-7 better, so the J call may be wrong. Germline V CDR1 and CDR2: LGHNA, YSLEER. This CDR3 is built from 17 residues. The CDR3 spells CASSQTLTSGSSYEQYF. The CDR3 nucleotides are TGCGCCAGCAGCCAAACCCTAACTAGCGGGAGTTCATACGAGCAGTACTTC.

The chain carries TRBV7-9 and TRBJ2-5; no reliable D call. CDR1 is SEHNR and CDR2 is FQNEAQ in the germline V gene (reference sequence). The CDR3 spans 14 residues. V was cut by 5 bases and J by 1 base, with 11 bases left in between. CDR3 nucleotide sequence: TGTGCCAGCAGCCAGGATCCGGTCCAAGAGACCCAGTACTTC. Translation: CASSQDPVQETQYF.